Listed below are T cell receptor beta chains from one sample, sequenced in a study of blood T cell repertoires in COVID-19. Measured with immunoSEQ multiplex PCR; TCRdb has only the in-frame clones, and not every one. The profile shows around 110,000 clones, roughly nine tenths of them singletons. Material for sequencing was peripheral blood. The source is a human donor with active COVID-19. The donor label of this sample is uncertain. Each CDR3 is given with its conserved first and last residue. Each record gives: J gene, V gene, clone size, CDR3 protein. Size values are once, few and many counts, or a class for expanded clones, and some rows have none.

J: TRBJ2-3; V: TRBV28; size: .; CDR3: CASSLPSLGRPSTQYF
J: TRBJ2-1; V: TRBV6-1; size: .; CDR3: CASSEGQGAAQIIEQFF
J: TRBJ2-3; V: TRBV6-1; size: .; CDR3: CASSEATGGAADTQYF
J: TRBJ1-2; V: TRBV7-3; size: .; CDR3: CASSLRQGEVDGYTF
J: TRBJ1-2; V: TRBV7-2; size: .; CDR3: CASSLDPGQGPYGYTF
J: TRBJ2-2; V: TRBV5-5; size: .; CDR3: CASSGGFPGELFF
J: TRBJ2-1; V: TRBV10-2; size: few; CDR3: CASTQVVASSEQFF
J: TRBJ1-6; V: TRBV5-1; size: few; CDR3: CASSRSTGVNNSPLHF
J: TRBJ1-1; V: TRBV5-1; size: .; CDR3: CASSSAGQGTEAFF
J: TRBJ2-1; V: TRBV5-1; size: .; CDR3: CASSRQERSYNEQFF
J: TRBJ2-3; V: TRBV7-9; size: .; CDR3: CASSPIAGITDTQYF
J: TRBJ1-1; V: TRBV3-1/TRBV3-2; size: .; CDR3: CASSQRPGGLTNTEAFF
J: TRBJ1-4; V: TRBV27; size: .; CDR3: CASAWTGGNEKLFF